These T cell receptor beta chains were read from a single sample in a study of Graves' ophthalmopathy and Graves' hyperthyroidism. TCRdb used MiXCR to reprocess the multiplex PCR reads, holding one entry per CDR3 protein. The profile shows under 200,000 distinct CDR3 sequences, under 40% of them singletons. What was sequenced was peripheral blood. The receptors shown here come from a woman aged 40 to 55 with Graves' ophthalmopathy. Each CDR3 is given with its conserved first and last residue.

TRBV7-9 | CASSLEGPLLETQYF
TRBV6-1 | CASSELVAGDYEQYF
TRBV28 | CASSPLHRNTEAFF
TRBV19 | CASIGVGNTIYF
TRBV7-3 | CASSYGAQETQYF
TRBV27 | CASSSVPGYTF
TRBV7-3 | CASSLTLGGNTGELFF
TRBV28 | CASSLIGLEGAGEQYF
TRBV10-3 | CAISESADRGTEAFF
TRBV29-1 | CSGGEGERYEQYF
TRBV27 | CASSIRESLLNTEAFF
TRBV6-5 | CASTYQNTGELFF
TRBV12-3/TRBV12-4 | CASRRTGTVEQYF
TRBV29-1 | CSVDLGQGNYEQYF
TRBV19 | CASMEVPSSGNTIYF
TRBV4-1 | CASSQTPLGGNQPQHF
TRBV4-2 | CASSLSLGFSESTYEQYF
TRBV5-4 | CASSLVGLAYDEQYF
TRBV6-1 | CASSEARQGAGQPQHF
TRBV2 | CASSESTTVGPNTEAFF
TRBV19 | CASSIGSGRSGGYTF
TRBV6-2/TRBV6-3 | CASSRWSEAFF
TRBV24-1 | CATSDVEGYTF
TRBV19 | CASSWPYSNQPQHF
TRBV28 | CASSLQGRETQYF